This T cell receptor (beta chain) is drawn from a study of glioma-infiltrating T cells after dendritic cell vaccination. This CDR3 is built from 14 residues. The primer mix had 60 V beta and 13 J beta primers. Clones were sequenced by immunoSEQ multiplex PCR, and TCRdb holds only the in-frame ones, with some missing. The sample lists approximately 92,000 clones, 80% occurring once. Regarding time point: after dendritic cell vaccination, including at tumor progression/relapse. The TCR comes from a human donor with glioblastoma. The sequencing used blood, collected after dendritic cell vaccination. The chain carries TRBV21-1 and TRBJ2-7; the table's D call of TRBD1 was not tested on the DNA. TRBV21-1 corresponds to a pseudogene. The CDR3 protein is CATTPLPIPGEQYF. The DNA of the CDR3 is TGTGCCACCACCCCCTTACCTATCCCAGGGGAGCAGTACTTC.